Below, one T cell receptor beta chain is given with its context. This clonotype was recorded at least ten times. The specificity of this receptor is unknown. Base qualities are not recorded, but no much larger clone differs from it by a single base. The TCR beta CDR3 regions were amplified from RNA transcripts. The first round of RT-PCR for the TCR CDR3 was performed with the HTBI primer set and the Qiagen OneStep RT-PCR kit. The libraries were constructed in a second round of multiplex PCR and then size-selected and purified. Paired-end sequencing of the libraries was performed with 100 bp reads on an Illumina HiSeq2000. For the original study's pipeline: Raw data were processed with SOAPnuke, discarding reads with adapters, uncalled bases, mean Phred below 15, or no exact constant-primer or identifier match. COPE v1.2.5 was used to merge the high-quality paired reads, and each unique nucleotide sequence was defined as a clonotype. MiTCR v1.1 was used to align the clonotypes against IMGT TRBV, TRBD and TRBJ reference segments. Analysis was restricted to V-J combinations with a frequency above 0.0001, which covered roughly 99% of repertoires. The TCS score was defined as the ratio of F50 (clonal expansion) to E x V (chaos), calculated using BLOSUM62-based TCRdist between CDR3 peptides within each V-J. Welch's t-statistics and random forest reduced fewer than 550 V-J features to about 13, which were used in a naive Bayes classifier (R e1071). TCRdb itself trimmed the public reads at Q25 with fastp, ran MiXCR and retained productive beta chains. Rows merge per CDR3 protein into single entries with the most common DNA and genes. The V and J calls come from TCRdb's annotation, not from the publication. Here the sample has approximately 560,000 distinct CDR3 sequences; more than 15% occur a single time. The ten largest clonotypes hold 7.3% of the sample.

The data were taken from a study of T cells in Graves' hyperthyroidism and ophthalmopathy (dated by TCRdb to the late 2010s). Background on the whole study: Peripheral blood samples were taken at initial diagnosis, before any treatment was given. A discovery cohort of around 100 patients, fewer than 50 with Graves' ophthalmopathy and fewer than 65 with stable Graves' hyperthyroidism, was used to find distinguishing TCR V-J signatures. Prospective prediction of ophthalmopathy was tested in an independent validation cohort consisting of 18 hyperthyroidism patients and around 17 patients who later progressed to ophthalmopathy. For training and testing, the approximately 97 patients in the discovery cohort were randomly divided in a 7:3 ratio. In about 6 Graves' hyperthyroidism patients, the study also compared T-cell repertoires from thyroid tissue with T-cell repertoires from blood. After sampling, hyperthyroidism patients received methimazole starting at 30 mg daily, and ophthalmopathy patients received high-dose intravenous methylprednisolone. According to the paper, TCR Vbeta CDR3 sequencing was carried out on over 130 peripheral blood samples, which came from around 43 ophthalmopathy, around 74 hyperthyroidism and roughly 17 progressor patients.

The research as a whole found: Most expanded thyroid clonotypes (frequency above 0.001) were also detected in blood, suggesting blood repertoires may reflect thyroid immune responses. In validation, progression to ophthalmopathy was predicted by the model with around 71% sensitivity and roughly 76% specificity, a median of 6.5 months before onset. Sample size was not statistically predetermined, and investigators were not blinded to group allocation. Ophthalmopathy was separated from stable hyperthyroidism by a 13 V-J signature model, with over 85% sensitivity and about 81% specificity obtained in cross-validation and 80%/75% obtained in testing.

Graves' hyperthyroidism was defined as stable when no progression to ophthalmopathy occurred over 18 months of follow-up. Hyperthyroidism patients were aged 18 to 65 years and newly diagnosed, with disease duration of less than 2 months. The study excluded patients with uncontrolled infections, other autoimmune diseases, pregnancy or lactation. Clinical symptoms, serum thyroxine and TRAb, thyroid ultrasound, and orbital computed tomography formed the basis for the diagnoses. Ficoll-Paque density gradient centrifugation was used to isolate PBMCs from under 11 ml of fresh peripheral blood. Total RNA was extracted using Trizol reagent, and RNA quality was assessed on an Agilent 2100 Bioanalyzer. The germline V gene supplies CDR1 SNHLY and CDR2 FYNNEI. From the cysteine up to the phenylalanine, the CDR3 has a length of 11 residues. This entry keeps only the CDR3 DNA: 33 bases, framed from base 1. The V and J ends are trimmed by 7 bases and 0 bases, leaving 4 bases between them.

The sequence is built from TRBV2 and TRBJ2-7; no D gene call is confident. This sequence originates from a woman aged 30 to 39 with Graves' hyperthyroidism. Sequenced sample: blood. The CDR3 in this case is CASTNSYEQYF. The nucleotide sequence is given as TGTGCCAGCACCAACTCCTACGAGCAGTACTTC.